This T cell receptor beta chain was sequenced for a study of blood T cell repertoires in COVID-19. On the study more broadly: From the United States, Italy and Spain came samples of acute and convalescent COVID-19.

As processed by the authors: Using reference gene primer amplification, nucleated cell counts were estimated. The assay was immunoSEQ multiplex PCR, and TCRdb's table has in-frame clones only and misses some. That table is the source of V, J and clone size, and D and trimming were worked out from the DNA. The table has 430,000 or so clones, 85% to 90% seen once. Seattle participants joined during active infection and were tracked over time. CDR3 size: 14 residues. Germline V gene sequence: CDR1 SGHKS, CDR2 YYEKEE (reference sequence). The V end was cut by 6 bases, the J end by 1 base, with 12 bases between.

The sequenced sample consisted of peripheral blood. This TCR came from a man aged 18 to 29 with COVID-19, enrolled during active disease. This chain uses TRBV5-5 with TRBJ2-3; D might be TRBD2 (5 bases). DNA for the CDR3: TGTGCCAGCAACCGAAGGACTGGCACAGATACGCAGTATTTT. As protein: CASNRRTGTDTQYF.